These 18 T cell receptor beta chains were sequenced from one sample in a study of cytomegalovirus exposure and HLA in healthy donors. This table comes from immunoSEQ multiplex PCR, and its TCRdb copy is limited to in-frame clones, with some not included. The repertoire includes about 150,000 clones, approximately 86% of them detected once, and about 2.2% sits in the top ten. Sequenced material: PBMCs. The receptors shown here come from a human donor in good health.

The chain has TRBV5-1 and TRBJ2-3, with 8 nucleotides matching TRBD1. In germline, CDR1 is SGHRS, CDR2 YFSETQ. This CDR3 has 15 residues. Losses at the gene ends were 4 bases for V and 0 bases for J; bases not matched to a gene: 4. CDR3 sequence reads: CASSRDRPSTDTQYF. In nucleotides, the CDR3 is TGCGCCAGCAGCCGGGACAGGCCGAGCACAGATACGCAGTATTTT.

About this clone: At one boundary the junction diverges from the germline segment, which might be a read error. This sequence joins TRBV2 and TRBJ2-7; D gene ambiguous. The CDR3 is made up of 10 amino acids. CDR1 is SNHLY and CDR2 is FYNNEI in the germline V gene. This chain's CDR3 is CATPSSEQYF. The CDR3 bases are TGTGCCACCCCTTCCTCCGAGCAGTACTTC.

V and J are TRBV5-6 and TRBJ2-3; D might be TRBD2 (6 bases). V lost 2 bases to trimming and J lost 1 base, with 11 bases between them. This CDR3 region has 15 residues. Germline values: CDR1 SGHDT, CDR2 YYEEEE. The CDR3 protein is CASSFWDLRTDTQYF. CDR3 DNA: TGTGCCAGCAGCTTTTGGGACTTACGCACAGATACGCAGTATTTT.

The chain combines TRBV28 with TRBJ2-7, with D possibly being TRBD1 (5 bases). CDR1 MDHEN and CDR2 SYDVKM come from the germline V gene. Trimming left V 5 bases short and J 4 bases short, with 15 bases between. CDR3 length: 14 amino acids. This CDR3 reads CASSPRDLWYEQYF. CDR3 nucleotide sequence: TGTGCCAGCAGTCCCAGGGATTTGTGGTACGAGCAGTACTTC.

This chain joins TRBV5-4 and TRBJ2-7; 8 bases line up with TRBD2. The CDR3 extends over 14 amino acids. J lost 4 bases, V lost 0 bases, and 3 bases had no gene match. Looked up from germline, CDR1 is SGHNT and CDR2 is YYREEE (reference sequence). This CDR3 reads CASSLDGRGYEQYF. DNA of the CDR3: TGTGCCAGCAGCTTGGACGGGAGGGGGTACGAGCAGTACTTC.

This rearrangement joins TRBV11-2 to TRBJ2-1, with D maybe TRBD2 (6 bases). This CDR3 spans 15 amino acids. Trimming stripped 3 bases from V and 0 bases from J, with 9 bases between. Germline CDR1 SGHAT, CDR2 FQNNGV. This CDR3 reads CASSFGGSSYNEQFF. CDR3 DNA: TGTGCCAGCAGCTTCGGGGGAAGCTCCTACAATGAGCAGTTCTTC.

The chain combines TRBV5-6 with TRBJ1-2; D might be TRBD1 (6 bases). V was pared by 3 bases and J by 6 bases, with 12 bases between. The germline V gene has CDR1 SGHDT and CDR2 YYEEEE. This CDR3 is built from 13 residues. CDR3 in DNA: TGTGCCAGCAGCTGGACAGCGGGGGATGGCTACACCTTC. Its protein product is CASSWTAGDGYTF.

This rearrangement joins TRBV7-4 to TRBJ2-1, with D perhaps TRBD2 (6 bases). Per the germline V gene, CDR1 is SGHVT and CDR2 is SQSDAQ. The CDR3 has 16 amino acids. Deletions cut 1 base from V and 0 bases from J, with 10 bases between. CDR3 DNA: TGTGCCAGCAGCTTAGGGGACGGGAGCTCCTACAATGAGCAGTTCTTC. This encodes CASSLGDGSSYNEQFF.

The genes are TRBV18 and TRBJ1-2; D unclear. This CDR3 has 14 amino acids. Germline V gene data show CDR1 as KGHSH and CDR2 as LQKENI. V was trimmed by 6 bases and J by 6 bases, leaving 17 bases between them. The CDR3 is CASSPWEGSNGYTF. The CDR3 bases are TGTGCCAGCTCCCCTTGGGAGGGATCAAATGGCTACACCTTC. Drawing the rest from reference TRBV18 and TRBJ1-2, the complete variable domain is NAGVMQNPRHLVRRRGQEARLRCSPMKGHSHVYWYRQLPEEGLKFMVYLQKENIIDESGMPKERFSAEFPKEGPSILRIQQVVRGDSAAYFCASSPWEGSNGYTFGSGTRLTVV.

V gene TRBV11-2 combines with J gene TRBJ2-1; 12 bases map to TRBD2. J gave up 7 bases and V 5 bases, and 6 bases lay outside the gene matches. The CDR3 totals 15 residues. Germline CDR1 SGHAT, CDR2 FQNNGV. CDR3 DNA: TGTGCCAGCAGCGTGACTAGCGGGAGTATGAATGAGCAGTTCTTC. This encodes CASSVTSGSMNEQFF.

The V call is TRBV28, the J call TRBJ1-4, with D uncertain. Germline V lookup: CDR1 MDHEN, CDR2 SYDVKM. The CDR3 runs to 12 residues. V lost 6 bases and J 6 bases, leaving 8 bases between the germline ends. As DNA, the CDR3 is TGTGCCAGCAGCAGAAATTATGAAAAACTGTTTTTT. Protein product: CASSRNYEKLFF.

The V call is TRBV5-1, the J call TRBJ2-7; 13 nucleotides line up with TRBD2. This CDR3 is built from 15 residues. Germline V lookup: CDR1 SGHRS, CDR2 YFSETQ. The junction had 7 bases not matched to a gene; V was cut back by 4 bases and J by 6 bases. This CDR3 reads CASSRRTSGSSEQYF. The CDR3 coding sequence is TGCGCCAGCAGCCGGAGGACTAGCGGGAGTAGCGAGCAGTACTTC.

The CDR3 bases are TGCGCCAGCAGCCAAGACCTGGACTTAACCAATCAGCCCCAGCATTTT. It codes for CASSQDLDLTNQPQHF. The chain links TRBV4-3 to TRBJ1-5; unclear D gene. CDR1 and CDR2 (germline): LGHNA, YSLEER. The CDR3 spans 16 residues. The germline V and J ends were trimmed by 0 bases and 3 bases, with 12 bases remaining between them.

This clone appeared once. The rearrangement links TRBV7-2 to TRBJ2-7; 10 bases line up with TRBD1. Germline V CDR1 and CDR2: SGHTA, FQGNSA. This CDR3 spans 16 amino acids. The trim removed 5 bases at V and 2 bases at J, leaving 9 bases unmatched. CDR3 in amino acids: CASSPGGGTGAYEQYF. CDR3 bases: TGTGCCAGCAGCCCCGGTGGGGGGACAGGGGCCTACGAGCAGTACTTC. Full variable domain (missing parts from reference TRBV7-2 and TRBJ2-7): GAGVSQSPSNKVTEKGKDVELRCDPISGHTALYWYRQSLGQGLEFLIYFQGNSAPDKSGLPSDRFSAERTGGSVSTLTIQRTQQEDSAVYLCASSPGGGTGAYEQYFGPGTRLTVT.

This clone was found a few times. The V call is TRBV2, the J call TRBJ2-6; D may be TRBD1 (7 bases). This CDR3 comprises 16 residues. Per germline, CDR1 SNHLY and CDR2 FYNNEI. Trimming removed 4 bases at V and 1 base at J, with 11 bases between. CDR3 coding DNA: TGTGCCAGCAGTGTTGCAGGGGGGTCTGGGGCCAACGTCCTGACTTTC. Protein product: CASSVAGGSGANVLTF.

The chain employs TRBV14 and TRBJ2-1, with 7 bases lining up with TRBD2. The germline CDR1 and CDR2 sequences are SGHDN and FVKESK. V lost 0 bases and J lost 2; bases outside the gene matches: 4. The length of the CDR3 is 16 residues. The CDR3 protein is CASSQEGGKTYNEQFF. The CDR3 region has the DNA TGTGCCAGCAGCCAAGAGGGGGGGAAGACCTACAATGAGCAGTTCTTC.

This clone showed up just once. CDR3 sequence: CASSVAPDRAEAFF. DNA of the CDR3: TGTGCCAGCAGCGTAGCCCCAGATCGGGCTGAAGCTTTCTTT. V gene TRBV9 combines with J gene TRBJ1-1; D is unclear. CDR3 length equals 14 residues. The germline V gene encodes CDR1 SGDLS and CDR2 YYNGEE. Trimming left V 0 bases short and J 6 bases short, with 12 bases between.

The rearrangement joins TRBV7-9 to TRBJ2-5, with 15 bases identical to TRBD2. This CDR3 spans 17 amino acids. The V gene end was trimmed by 5 bases and the J gene end by 2 bases; junction bases not matched to a gene: 6. Germline V gene data show CDR1 as SEHNR and CDR2 as FQNEAQ (reference sequence). The CDR3 DNA reads TGTGCCAGCAGCGCAGGGACTAGCGGGGGGCTACAAGAGACCCAGTACTTC. Its translation: CASSAGTSGGLQETQYF.